Listed here is a single T cell receptor beta chain. Its antigen remains unidentified. This sample is drawn from a study of cytomegalovirus exposure and HLA in healthy donors. Study in general: A prior study identified 110 million or so unique TCR beta sequences from roughly 180 million T cells. Study conclusions and caveats: The only immune exposure information that was available was CMV serostatus. Segments of the TCR beta V type were, in most cases, productive about 87% or about 30% of the time in an earlier analysis. Most sequenced TCRs were rare (though some public TCRs occurred in many donors).

PCR amplification relied on 60 Vbeta primers (plus 13 Jbeta primers). The assay was immunoSEQ multiplex PCR, and TCRdb's table has in-frame clones only and misses some. This table has about 220,000 clones, 60% to 80% appearing once. With 5 bases removed from V and 0 bases from J, the gap between germline ends came to 7 bases. Per the germline V gene, CDR1 is MNHNS and CDR2 is SASEGT. This CDR3 comprises 13 residues. Material for sequencing was PBMCs. The chain recombines TRBV6-1 with TRBJ1-2, with a tentative D call TRBD1 (5 bases). The sequence came from a male donor in good health and CMV-seronegative. CDR3 nucleotide sequence: TGTGCCAGCAGTAGGGGATCTAACTATGGCTACACCTTC. Its protein is CASSRGSNYGYTF.